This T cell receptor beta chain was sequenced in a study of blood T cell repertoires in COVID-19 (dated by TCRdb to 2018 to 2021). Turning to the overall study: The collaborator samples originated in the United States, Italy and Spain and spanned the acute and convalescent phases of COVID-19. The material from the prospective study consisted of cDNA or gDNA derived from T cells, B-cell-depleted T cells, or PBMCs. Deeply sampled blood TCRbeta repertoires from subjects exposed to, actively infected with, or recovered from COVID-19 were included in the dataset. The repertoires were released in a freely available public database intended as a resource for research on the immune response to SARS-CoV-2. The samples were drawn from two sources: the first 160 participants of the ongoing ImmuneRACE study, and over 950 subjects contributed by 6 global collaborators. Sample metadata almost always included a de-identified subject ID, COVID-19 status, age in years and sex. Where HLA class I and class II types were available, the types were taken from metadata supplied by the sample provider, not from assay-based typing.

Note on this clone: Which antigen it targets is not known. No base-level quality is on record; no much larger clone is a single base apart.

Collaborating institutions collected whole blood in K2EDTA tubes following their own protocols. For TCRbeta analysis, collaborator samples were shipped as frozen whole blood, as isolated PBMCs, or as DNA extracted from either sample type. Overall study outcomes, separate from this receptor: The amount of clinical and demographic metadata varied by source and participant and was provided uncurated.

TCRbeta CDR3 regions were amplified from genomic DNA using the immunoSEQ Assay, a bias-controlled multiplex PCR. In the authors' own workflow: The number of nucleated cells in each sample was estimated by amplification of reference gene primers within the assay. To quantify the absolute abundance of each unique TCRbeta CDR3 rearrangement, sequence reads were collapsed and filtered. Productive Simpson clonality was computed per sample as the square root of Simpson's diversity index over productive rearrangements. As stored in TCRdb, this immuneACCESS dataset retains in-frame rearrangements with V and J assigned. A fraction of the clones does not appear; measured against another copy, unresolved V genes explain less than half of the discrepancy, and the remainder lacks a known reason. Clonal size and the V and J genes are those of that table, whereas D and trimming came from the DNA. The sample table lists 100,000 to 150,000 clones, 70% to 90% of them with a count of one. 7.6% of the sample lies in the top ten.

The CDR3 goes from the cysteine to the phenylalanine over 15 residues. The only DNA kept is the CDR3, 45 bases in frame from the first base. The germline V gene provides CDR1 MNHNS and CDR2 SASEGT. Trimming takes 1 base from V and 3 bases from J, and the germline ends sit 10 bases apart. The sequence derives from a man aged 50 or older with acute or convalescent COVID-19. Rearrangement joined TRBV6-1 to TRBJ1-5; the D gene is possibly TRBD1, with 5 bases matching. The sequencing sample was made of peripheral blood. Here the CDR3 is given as CASSEGQGLNQPQHF. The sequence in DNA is TGTGCCAGCAGTGAAGGGCAGGGTCTCAATCAGCCCCAGCATTTT.